One T cell receptor (beta chain) is described in this entry. Its antigen is not known. The data originate from a study of T cell responses to AZD1222 COVID-19 vaccine. Some clones are missing from TCRdb's copy, which holds only in-frame ones; the method was immunoSEQ multiplex PCR. The sample contains over 150,000 clones, about nine tenths of which appear only once. Trimming stripped 2 bases from V and 5 bases from J, with 11 bases between. Germline-derived CDR1 and CDR2 are SGHTS and YDEGEE. The CDR3 is 14 residues long. General study findings and limits: In the spike-specific TCR repertoire, nearly half reportedly target unmutated variant regions.

The V gene is TRBV5-8, the J gene TRBJ1-5; a weak D match, TRBD1 (5 bases). The TCR originated in an adult in good health. The source material was peripheral blood, sampled on day 0 of AZD1222 vaccination. The CDR3: CASSLRGTDQPQHF. The CDR3 nucleotides read TGTGCCAGCAGCTTAAGGGGTACCGATCAGCCCCAGCATTTT.